This TCR beta chain was sequenced during a study of T-cell memory formation after mild COVID-19. Study findings and constraints: Clones which contracted sat mainly in CM and EM if CD4+, and in EMRA if CD8+.

This clonotype has more than one count but fewer than ten. The antigen is not known. With 4 bases clipped from V and 6 bases from J, the junction kept 2 bases outside the gene matches. CDR1 is MGHDK, CDR2 SYGVNS, per germline. The CDR3 spans 13 residues. Amplification by 5'RACE using constant-segment primers produced TCR alpha and TCR beta cDNA libraries that carried sample barcodes and UMIs. TCRdb fed the 5' RACE reads into MiXCR, producing one record per CDR3 protein. In the table there are about 430,000 distinct CDR3 sequences, 20% to 25% of which are singletons. The chain couples TRBV25-1 to TRBJ2-2, with 7 nucleotides matching TRBD1. This receptor was taken from an adult woman who had mild COVID-19 (a few samples of this study predate the infection). Cell type and time point are not known. The material sequenced was PBMCs or a T cell subset sorted from them (not recorded which). The CDR3 DNA follows: TGTGCCAGCAGTGTTACAGGGGCCGGGGAGCTGTTTTTT. Its translation is CASSVTGAGELFF.